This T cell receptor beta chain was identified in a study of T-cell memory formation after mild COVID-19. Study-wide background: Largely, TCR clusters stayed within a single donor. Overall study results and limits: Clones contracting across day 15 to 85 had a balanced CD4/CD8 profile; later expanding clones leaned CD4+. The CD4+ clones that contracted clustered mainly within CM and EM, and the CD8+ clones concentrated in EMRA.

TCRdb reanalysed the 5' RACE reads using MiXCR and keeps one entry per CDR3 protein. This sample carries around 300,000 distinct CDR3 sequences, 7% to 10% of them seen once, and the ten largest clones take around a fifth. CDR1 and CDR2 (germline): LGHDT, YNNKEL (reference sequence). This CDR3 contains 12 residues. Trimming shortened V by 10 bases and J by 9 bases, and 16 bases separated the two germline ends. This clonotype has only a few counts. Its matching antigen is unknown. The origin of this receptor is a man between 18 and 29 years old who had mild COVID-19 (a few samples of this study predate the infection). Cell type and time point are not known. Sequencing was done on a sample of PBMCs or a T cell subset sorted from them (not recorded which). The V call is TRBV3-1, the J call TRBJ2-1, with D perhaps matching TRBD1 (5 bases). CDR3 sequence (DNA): TGTGCCACCCGACAGAGCCGAGGTGAGCAGTTCTTC. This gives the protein CATRQSRGEQFF.